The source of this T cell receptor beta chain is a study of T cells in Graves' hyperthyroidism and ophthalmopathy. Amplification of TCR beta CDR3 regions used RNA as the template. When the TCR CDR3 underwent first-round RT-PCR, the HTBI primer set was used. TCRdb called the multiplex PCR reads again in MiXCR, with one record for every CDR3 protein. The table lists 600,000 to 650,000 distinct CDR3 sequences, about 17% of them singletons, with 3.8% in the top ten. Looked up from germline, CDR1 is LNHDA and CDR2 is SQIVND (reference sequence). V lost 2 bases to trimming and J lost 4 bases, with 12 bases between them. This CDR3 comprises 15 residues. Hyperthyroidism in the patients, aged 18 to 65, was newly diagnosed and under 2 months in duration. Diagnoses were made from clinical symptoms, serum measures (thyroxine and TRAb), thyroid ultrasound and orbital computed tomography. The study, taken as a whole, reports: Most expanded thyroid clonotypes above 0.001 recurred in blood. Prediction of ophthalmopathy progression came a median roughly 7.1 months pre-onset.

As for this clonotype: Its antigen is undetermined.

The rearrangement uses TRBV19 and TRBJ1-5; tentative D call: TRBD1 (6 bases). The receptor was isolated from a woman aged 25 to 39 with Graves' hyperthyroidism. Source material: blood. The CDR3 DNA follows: TGTGCCAGTAGTATAACAGGGCTTGGTAATCAGCCCCAGCATTTT. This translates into CASSITGLGNQPQHF. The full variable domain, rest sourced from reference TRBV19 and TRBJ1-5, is DGGITQSPKYLFRKEGQNVTLSCEQNLNHDAMYWYRQDPGQGLRLIYYSQIVNDFQKGDIAEGYSVSREKKESFPLTVTSAQKNPTAFYLCASSITGLGNQPQHFGDGTRLSIL.